This TCR beta chain was sequenced in a study of control samples from healthy donors and cancer patients. Germline V gene sequence: CDR1 SGHAT, CDR2 FQNNGV. V lost 1 base to trimming and J lost 0 bases, with 7 bases between them. This CDR3 comprises 14 residues. The protocol was immunoSEQ multiplex PCR, while the TCRdb copy is restricted to in-frame clones and leaves out a portion. The sample contains about 130,000 clones, roughly 90% of which appear only once. The sample consisted of blood. The chain has TRBV11-2 and TRBJ2-7; no definite D call. This clonotype originated in a man aged 40-49 years in good health. CDR3 nucleotides: TGTGCCAGCAGCTTAGGCCCCACCTCCTACGAGCAGTACTTC. It codes for CASSLGPTSYEQYF.